A selection of T cell receptor beta chains follows, all from one sample in a study of blood T cell repertoires in COVID-19. Here immunoSEQ multiplex PCR was the method, and the copy in TCRdb shows in-frame clones only, minus some. This sample has roughly 100,000 clones, with nearly 90% found just once. Material: peripheral blood. The receptors stem from a man aged 50 or older with active COVID-19. Each CDR3 is given with its conserved first and last residue. D genes are given only for firm matches. Clone size, where shown, is once, few, many, or a class for clones that have expanded.

TRBV12-1,-,-,TRBJ2-4,CASSFEVDSAMVAKNIQYF,TGTGCCAGCAGCTTTGAGGTCGACTCCGCTATGGTAGCCAAAAACATTCAGTACTTC
TRBV2,few,TRBD1,TRBJ1-2,CASTTGSYGYTF,TGTGCCAGTACGACAGGGAGCTATGGCTACACCTTC
TRBV6-5,-,-,TRBJ2-7,CASMRAANYEQYF,TGTGCCAGCATGCGAGCGGCCAACTACGAGCAGTACTTC
TRBV3-1/TRBV3-2,once,TRBD2,TRBJ2-7,CASSQDPTSGGATASGYEQYF,TGTGCCAGCAGCCAAGATCCGACTAGCGGGGGGGCTACCGCCTCGGGCTACGAGCAGTACTTC
TRBV4-2,-,-,TRBJ2-2,CASSQLWDIRPRGELFF,TGTGCCAGCAGCCAACTTTGGGACATCCGACCTCGGGGGGAGCTGTTTTTT
TRBV6-1,few,-,TRBJ1-3,CASSEVGGNTIYF,TGTGCCAGCAGTGAAGTGGGGGGGAACACCATATATTTT
TRBV18,-,TRBD2,TRBJ2-7,CASSPLAGAQDEQYF,TGTGCCAGCTCACCCCTAGCGGGGGCCCAGGACGAGCAGTACTTC
TRBV6-5,-,-,TRBJ2-5,CASSYSGKETQYF,TGTGCCAGCAGTTACTCCGGGAAAGAGACCCAGTACTTC
TRBV4-3,-,-,TRBJ2-3,CASSQGASLTDTQYF,TGCGCCAGCAGCCAAGGGGCTAGCCTCACAGATACGCAGTATTTT
TRBV7-2,-,-,TRBJ2-7,CASSQPSQRWEQYF,TGTGCCAGCAGTCAACCGAGTCAGAGGTGGGAGCAGTACTTC
TRBV27,-,TRBD1,TRBJ1-5,CASRSHGTGNQPQHF,TGTGCCAGCAGGTCCCACGGGACAGGTAATCAGCCCCAGCATTTT
TRBV19,-,TRBD2,TRBJ2-1,CASSYSGGAGEQFF,TGTGCCAGTAGTTACAGCGGGGGGGCGGGTGAGCAGTTCTTC
TRBV11-2,once,-,TRBJ2-7,CASSLASYEQYF,TGTGCCAGCAGCTTAGCTTCCTACGAGCAGTACTTC
TRBV7-2,once,-,TRBJ2-3,CASRDRGASTDTQYF,TGTGCCAGCAGGGACCGGGGGGCCAGCACAGATACGCAGTATTTT
TRBV15,-,-,TRBJ1-2,CATSSLGGGLYGYTF,TGTGCCACCAGCAGTTTGGGAGGGGGGCTCTATGGCTACACCTTC
TRBV5-6,-,TRBD1,TRBJ2-3,CASSFRDRDTDTQYF,TGTGCCAGCAGCTTCCGGGACAGGGACACAGATACGCAGTATTTT
TRBV6-4,-,-,TRBJ2-1,CASSDSRGTKQFF,TGTGCCAGCAGTGACAGCCGGGGGACCAAGCAGTTCTTC
TRBV7-6,-,TRBD2,TRBJ2-7,CASSLGAGALYEQYF,TGTGCCAGCAGCTTAGGAGCGGGGGCCCTTTACGAGCAGTACTTC
TRBV2,-,-,TRBJ2-5,CASSESGAETQYF,TGTGCCAGCAGTGAGAGTGGGGCAGAGACCCAGTACTTC
TRBV27,-,TRBD1,TRBJ2-3,CASSLGQRGDTQYF,TGTGCCAGCAGTTTGGGACAGAGAGGAGATACGCAGTATTTT
TRBV7-3,once,TRBD2,TRBJ2-1,CASSFSGGPFNEQFF,TGTGCCAGCAGCTTTAGCGGGGGCCCTTTCAATGAGCAGTTCTTC
TRBV27,-,-,TRBJ2-4,CASKNIARGLAKNIQYF,TGTGCCAGCAAAAATATAGCGCGGGGCCTAGCCAAAAACATTCAGTACTTC
TRBV4-3,-,-,TRBJ1-5,CASSQDLRGLLRNQPQHF,TGCGCCAGCAGCCAAGATTTAAGGGGATTACTGCGCAATCAGCCCCAGCATTTT
TRBV9,-,-,TRBJ1-3,CASSVEASGNTIYF,TGTGCCAGCAGCGTAGAAGCCTCTGGAAACACCATATATTTT
TRBV7-9,few,TRBD1,TRBJ1-2,CASSNSTGRGGYTF,TGTGCCAGCAGCAACTCGACAGGGCGAGGCGGCTACACCTTC
TRBV6-2/TRBV6-3,-,TRBD1,TRBJ1-1,CASTPGGSGTEAFF,TGTGCCAGCACCCCAGGGGGCTCCGGGACTGAAGCTTTCTTT
TRBV7-3,few,TRBD1,TRBJ2-1,CASSSGEGGVIRNEQFF,TGTGCCAGCAGCTCAGGGGAAGGGGGCGTGATACGCAATGAGCAGTTCTTC
TRBV30,-,-,TRBJ1-1,CAWSVTRGRAYTEAFF,TGTGCCTGGAGTGTAACCAGGGGAAGGGCGTACACTGAAGCTTTCTTT
TRBV15,-,TRBD2,TRBJ2-3,CATSRDRLAGDTDTQYF,TGTGCCACCAGCAGAGATCGGCTAGCGGGGGACACAGATACGCAGTATTTT
TRBV19,-,-,TRBJ1-5,CASTTGMGGMTPQHF,TGTGCCAGTACCACCGGGATGGGGGGAATGACGCCCCAGCATTTT
TRBV2,-,-,TRBJ1-3,CASTLPTGSSSSGNTIYF,TGTGCCAGCACCCTCCCGACAGGTTCCTCGAGCTCTGGAAACACCATATATTTT
TRBV5-1,-,TRBD2,TRBJ2-1,CASSFRASGGPNNEQFF,TGCGCCAGCAGCTTTCGGGCTAGCGGGGGACCTAACAATGAGCAGTTCTTC
TRBV2,once,-,TRBJ1-6,CASIRAKNSPLHF,TGTGCCAGCATCAGGGCAAAGAATTCACCCCTCCACTTT
TRBV7-2,-,TRBD2,TRBJ2-2,CASSLEASGGAGELFF,TGTGCCAGCAGCTTAGAGGCTAGCGGGGGGGCCGGGGAGCTGTTTTTT
TRBV3-1/TRBV3-2,-,-,TRBJ2-3,CASSQRGSVDTQYF,TGTGCCAGCAGCCAAAGGGGAAGCGTAGATACGCAGTATTTT
TRBV11-2,-,-,TRBJ2-1,CASSFKPSSYNEQFF,TGTGCCAGCAGCTTCAAGCCTAGCTCCTACAATGAGCAGTTCTTC
TRBV2,-,-,TRBJ2-1,CASSETGEQFF,TGTGCCAGCAGTGAGACGGGTGAGCAGTTCTTC
TRBV19,-,TRBD1,TRBJ2-3,CASSTGGGTDTQYF,TGTGCCAGTAGTACAGGGGGCGGCACAGATACGCAGTATTTT
TRBV9,-,-,TRBJ2-7,CASSLRSGISLYEQYF,TGTGCCAGCAGCCTACGTTCGGGAATCTCCCTCTACGAGCAGTACTTC
TRBV9,-,-,TRBJ1-6,CASSDRYNSPLHF,TGTGCCAGCAGCGATCGTTATAATTCACCCCTCCACTTT
TRBV2,-,-,TRBJ2-7,CASRPAHRANEQYF,TGTGCCAGCAGACCAGCACACAGGGCCAACGAGCAGTACTTC